This is a list of T cell receptor beta chains from one sample in a study of blood T cell repertoires in COVID-19. Measured with immunoSEQ multiplex PCR; TCRdb has only the in-frame clones, and not every one. This table holds approximately 120,000 clones, 70% to 85% found once. Input material: peripheral blood. The receptors derive from an elderly woman with active or convalescent COVID-19. Both conserved end residues are part of each CDR3. Each record gives: CDR3 protein, CDR3 DNA, J gene, D gene, CDR3 length, V gene, clone size. A D gene is named only where the DNA matches it firmly. Size tells how often a clone was seen (once, few, many) or the class of an expanded clone, and some rows leave it out.

CDR3: CASSKQGSFEQYF; DNA: TGTGCCAGCTCCAAACAGGGGTCTTTCGAGCAGTACTTC; J: TRBJ2-7; D: TRBD1; length: 13; V: TRBV7-2; size: .
CDR3: CASSFSENTEAFF; DNA: TGTGCCAGCAGCTTTTCAGAGAACACTGAAGCTTTCTTT; J: TRBJ1-1; D: .; length: 13; V: TRBV7-9; size: few
CDR3: CASSINRASNTEAFF; DNA: TGTGCCAGCAGTATAAACAGGGCTTCGAACACTGAAGCTTTCTTT; J: TRBJ1-1; D: .; length: 15; V: TRBV6-5; size: .
CDR3: CASSPGTSGSYSYEQYF; DNA: TGCGCCAGCAGCCCCGGGACTAGCGGATCTTATTCCTACGAGCAGTACTTC; J: TRBJ2-7; D: TRBD2; length: 17; V: TRBV5-1; size: .
CDR3: CASSATTGGIGFGYTF; DNA: TGCGCCAGCAGCGCTACTACAGGCGGGATAGGGTTTGGCTACACCTTC; J: TRBJ1-2; D: .; length: 16; V: TRBV5-1; size: .
CDR3: CASSPNHRGNYGYTF; DNA: TGTGCCAGCAGCCCAAATCATCGGGGTAACTATGGCTACACCTTC; J: TRBJ1-2; D: .; length: 15; V: TRBV3-1/TRBV3-2; size: .
CDR3: CASSRDRNSPLHF; DNA: TGTGCCAGCAGCCGCGACAGAAATTCACCCCTCCACTTT; J: TRBJ1-6; D: .; length: 13; V: TRBV3-1/TRBV3-2; size: .
CDR3: CASSLAGRDYGYTF; DNA: TGTGCCAGCAGCTTAGCAGGCAGGGACTATGGCTACACCTTC; J: TRBJ1-2; D: .; length: 14; V: TRBV11-2; size: once
CDR3: CASSLGTGNSEAFF; DNA: TGTGCCAGCAGCTTAGGAACAGGGAACTCTGAAGCTTTCTTT; J: TRBJ1-1; D: .; length: 14; V: TRBV11-3; size: .
CDR3: CASSSGTGLYNEQFF; DNA: TGCGCCAGCAGCTCCGGGACAGGGTTATACAATGAGCAGTTCTTC; J: TRBJ2-1; D: TRBD1; length: 15; V: TRBV5-1; size: .
CDR3: CSVEGPTGGDFSGNTIYF; DNA: TGCAGCGTTGAAGGGCCGACAGGGGGCGACTTCTCTGGAAACACCATATATTTT; J: TRBJ1-3; D: TRBD1; length: 18; V: TRBV29-1; size: .
CDR3: CASGPGSSYEQYF; DNA: TGTGCCAGCGGCCCGGGTTCCTCCTACGAGCAGTACTTC; J: TRBJ2-7; D: .; length: 13; V: TRBV6-5; size: .
CDR3: CASSLVIFDNEQFF; DNA: TGTGCCAGCAGCTTAGTTATCTTTGACAATGAGCAGTTCTTC; J: TRBJ2-1; D: .; length: 14; V: TRBV7-8; size: .
CDR3: CASSRQGGTEAFF; DNA: TGTGCCAGCAGCAGACAGGGTGGTACTGAAGCTTTCTTT; J: TRBJ1-1; D: TRBD1; length: 13; V: TRBV4-2; size: few
CDR3: CASSLPGVGDTGELFF; DNA: TGTGCCAGCAGCTTGCCGGGGGTAGGGGACACCGGGGAGCTGTTTTTT; J: TRBJ2-2; D: .; length: 16; V: TRBV7-8; size: .
CDR3: CASSYWRGSGNQPQHF; DNA: TGTGCCAGCAGTTACTGGAGGGGATCGGGGAATCAGCCCCAGCATTTT; J: TRBJ1-5; D: .; length: 16; V: TRBV6-6; size: few
CDR3: CATKLGGWTGNEQYF; DNA: TGTGCCACAAAACTAGGAGGATGGACAGGGAACGAGCAGTACTTC; J: TRBJ2-7; D: TRBD1; length: 15; V: TRBV28; size: .
CDR3: CASSLKAYGNEQFF; DNA: TGTGCCAGCAGCTTAAAAGCTTATGGCAATGAGCAGTTCTTC; J: TRBJ2-1; D: .; length: 14; V: TRBV11-1; size: once
CDR3: CASSFSGTSSREQYF; DNA: TGCGCCAGCAGCTTCTCCGGGACTAGCTCCCGGGAGCAGTACTTC; J: TRBJ2-7; D: TRBD2; length: 15; V: TRBV5-1; size: .
CDR3: CASSLGGMGTQYF; DNA: TGTGCCAGCAGCTTAGGGGGCATGGGGACCCAGTACTTC; J: TRBJ2-5; D: .; length: 13; V: TRBV7-3; size: once
CDR3: CASRSEGEAFF; DNA: TGCGCCAGCAGGTCGGAGGGTGAAGCTTTCTTT; J: TRBJ1-1; D: .; length: 11; V: TRBV5-1; size: .
CDR3: CASHLAHSYEQYF; DNA: TGTGCCAGCCATCTAGCGCACTCCTACGAGCAGTACTTC; J: TRBJ2-7; D: .; length: 13; V: TRBV11-2; size: few